What follows describes a single T cell receptor (beta chain). This CDR3 spans 13 amino acids. The V and J ends lost 0 bases and 5 bases respectively, with 5 bases between them. Germline V gives CDR1 SQVTM, CDR2 ANQGSEA. This specimen comes from a study of blood T cell repertoires in COVID-19. Sequencing was performed with immunoSEQ multiplex PCR; in TCRdb, only in-frame clones are kept and a portion is missing. Of hundreds of thousands of clones listed, 85% to 90% are singletons. The J gene is TRBJ1-6, the V gene TRBV29-1; D unresolved. This clonotype originated in a man aged 30 to 39 who had recovered from COVID-19. The specimen sequenced was PBMCs or T cells enriched from blood (not recorded which). As DNA, the CDR3 is TGCAGCGTTGAAGAAACTAATAATTCACCCCTCCACTTT. Amino acid sequence: CSVEETNNSPLHF.